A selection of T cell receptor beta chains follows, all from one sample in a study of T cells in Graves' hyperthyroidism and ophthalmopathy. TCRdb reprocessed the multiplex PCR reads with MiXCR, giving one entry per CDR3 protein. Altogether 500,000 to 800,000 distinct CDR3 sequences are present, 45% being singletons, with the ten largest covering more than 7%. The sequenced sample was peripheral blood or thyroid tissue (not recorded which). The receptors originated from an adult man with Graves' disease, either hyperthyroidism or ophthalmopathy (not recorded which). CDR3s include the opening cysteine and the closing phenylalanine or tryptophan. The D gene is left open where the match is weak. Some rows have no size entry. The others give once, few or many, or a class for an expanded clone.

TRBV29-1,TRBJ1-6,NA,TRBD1,CSGGQTSPLHF,TGCAGCGGGGGACAGACTTCACCCCTCCACTTT
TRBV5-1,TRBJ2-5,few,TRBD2,CASSLEWGGSEETQYF,TGCGCCAGCAGCTTGGAATGGGGCGGGAGTGAGGAGACCCAGTACTTC
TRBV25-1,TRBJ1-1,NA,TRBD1,CASSEWGQGARAFF,TGTGCCAGCAGTGAATGGGGACAGGGGGCGCGTGCTTTCTTT
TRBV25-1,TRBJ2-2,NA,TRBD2,CASSYSVLAGDTGELFF,TGTGCCAGCAGTTACTCGGTTCTAGCGGGAGACACCGGGGAGCTGTTTTTT
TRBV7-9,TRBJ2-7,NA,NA,CASSLGSDIYEQYF,TGTGCCAGCAGCTTGGGTTCGGATATCTACGAGCAGTACTTC
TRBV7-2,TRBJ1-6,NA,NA,CASSLVRSSYNSPLHF,TGTGCCAGCAGCTTAGTACGGAGCTCCTATAATTCACCCCTCCACTTT
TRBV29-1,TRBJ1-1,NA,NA,CSVDGAVGAFF,TGCAGCGTTGACGGGGCTGTAGGAGCTTTCTTT
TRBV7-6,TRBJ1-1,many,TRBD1,CASSLPQGEPNTEAFF,TGTGCCAGCAGCTTACCCCAGGGGGAGCCGAACACTGAAGCTTTCTTT
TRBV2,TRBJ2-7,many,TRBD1,CASRLGQGGSYEQYF,TGTGCCAGCAGACTCGGACAGGGCGGGTCCTACGAGCAGTACTTC
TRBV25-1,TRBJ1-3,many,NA,CASSDRTIRNTIYF,TGTGCCAGCAGTGATCGGACAATCAGAAACACCATATATTTT
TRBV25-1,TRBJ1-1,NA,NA,CASSEYWYTEAFF,TGTGCCAGCAGTGAGTATTGGTACACTGAAGCTTTCTTT
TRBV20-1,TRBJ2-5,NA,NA,CSARDVGSLKETQYF,TGCAGTGCTAGAGATGTTGGGAGCCTCAAAGAGACCCAGTACTTC
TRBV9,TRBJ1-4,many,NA,CASSVLPRGEKLFF,TGTGCCAGCAGCGTTCTACCCCGGGGTGAAAAACTGTTTTTT
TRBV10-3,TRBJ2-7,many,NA,CAISEDRDSSSYEQYF,TGTGCCATCAGTGAAGACCGGGACTCCAGCTCCTACGAGCAGTACTTC
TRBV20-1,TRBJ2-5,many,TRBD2,CSAPEWVAGGETQYF,TGCAGTGCCCCGGAGTGGGTAGCGGGTGGTGAGACCCAGTACTTC
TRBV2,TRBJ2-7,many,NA,CASKPRAESSYEQYF,TGTGCCAGCAAACCCCGTGCGGAGAGCTCCTACGAGCAGTACTTC
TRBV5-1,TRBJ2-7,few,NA,CASRAESYEQYF,TGCGCCAGCAGAGCCGAGTCCTACGAGCAGTACTTC
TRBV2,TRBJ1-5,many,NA,CASSVPNQPQHF,TGTGCCAGCAGCGTCCCCAATCAGCCCCAGCATTTT
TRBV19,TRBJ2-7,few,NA,CASSIGGWQSSYEQYF,TGTGCCAGTAGTATAGGTGGTTGGCAGTCGTCCTACGAGCAGTACTTC
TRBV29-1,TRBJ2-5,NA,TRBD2,CSVDGSGRQTQYF,TGCAGCGTTGATGGTAGCGGGCGGCAGACCCAGTACTTC
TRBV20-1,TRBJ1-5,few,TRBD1,CSASYRGYQPQHF,TGCAGTGCTAGTTACAGGGGCTACCAGCCCCAGCATTTT
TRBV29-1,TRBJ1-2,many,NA,CSAESRWGSANYGYTF,TGCAGCGCAGAGTCTCGCTGGGGATCAGCTAACTATGGCTACACCTTC
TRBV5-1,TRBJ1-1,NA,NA,CTSSLAFMNTEAFF,TGCACCAGCAGCTTGGCTTTTATGAACACTGAAGCTTTCTTT
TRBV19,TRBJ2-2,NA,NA,CASSKGHSSGELFF,TGTGCCAGTAGTAAGGGACACTCTTCGGGGGAGCTGTTTTTT
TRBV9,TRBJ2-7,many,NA,CASSVDGSSYEQYF,TGTGCCAGCAGCGTAGACGGCTCAAGCTACGAGCAGTACTTC
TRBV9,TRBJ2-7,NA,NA,CASSVDSSSYEQYF,TGTGCCAGCAGCGTAGATTCTAGTTCCTACGAGCAGTACTTC
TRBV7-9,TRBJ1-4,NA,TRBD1,CASDPGGNNEKLFF,TGTGCCAGCGACCCAGGGGGAAATAATGAAAAACTGTTTTTT
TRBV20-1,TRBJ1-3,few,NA,CSARAGTPSSGNTIYF,TGCAGTGCGCGCGCTGGGACCCCTAGCTCTGGAAACACCATATATTTT
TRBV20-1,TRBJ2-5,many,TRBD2,CSARRAGEGETQYF,TGCAGTGCTAGGAGGGCGGGAGAGGGGGAGACCCAGTACTTC
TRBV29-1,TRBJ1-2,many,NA,CSVEDWHYGYTF,TGCAGCGTTGAAGATTGGCACTATGGCTACACCTTC
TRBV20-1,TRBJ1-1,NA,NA,CSAPEGSINTEAFF,TGCAGTGCTCCTGAAGGGTCAATTAACACTGAAGCTTTCTTT
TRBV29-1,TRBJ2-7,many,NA,CSVKQGTSYEQYF,TGCAGCGTCAAGCAGGGCACTTCCTACGAGCAGTACTTC
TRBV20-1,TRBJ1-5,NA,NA,CSARTLQGDSNQPQHF,TGCAGTGCTAGGACCTTACAGGGTGATAGCAATCAGCCCCAGCATTTT
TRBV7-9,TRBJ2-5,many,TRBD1,CASSPEGTGATQYF,TGTGCCAGCAGCCCAGAAGGTACAGGGGCGACCCAGTACTTC
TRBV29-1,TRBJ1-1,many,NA,CSAQEGATEAFF,TGCAGCGCTCAAGAGGGTGCCACTGAAGCTTTCTTT
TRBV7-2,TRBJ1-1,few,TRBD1,CASSTQGDHRGAFF,TGTGCCAGCAGCACACAGGGGGACCATAGGGGAGCTTTCTTT
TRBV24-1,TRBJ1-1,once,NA,CATSATRDTEAFF,TGTGCCACCAGTGCTACGCGGGACACTGAAGCTTTCTTT
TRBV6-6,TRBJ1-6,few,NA,CASTLTENNSPLHF,TGTGCCAGCACCCTGACAGAGAATAATTCACCCCTCCACTTT
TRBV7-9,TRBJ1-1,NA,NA,CATNGAGRGTEAFF,TGTGCCACCAATGGGGCAGGGCGGGGGACTGAAGCTTTCTTT
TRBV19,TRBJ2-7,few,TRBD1,CASSPFGQATYEQYF,TGTGCCAGTAGTCCTTTCGGACAGGCTACCTACGAGCAGTACTTC
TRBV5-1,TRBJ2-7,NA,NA,CASSPGDNAYEQYF,TGCGCCAGCAGCCCAGGGGACAATGCCTACGAGCAGTACTTC
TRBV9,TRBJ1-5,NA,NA,CASSVDPYQPQHF,TGTGCCAGCAGCGTAGATCCGTATCAGCCCCAGCATTTT
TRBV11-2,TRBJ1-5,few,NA,CASSSLLGNQPQHF,TGTGCCAGCAGCTCCCTCTTAGGCAATCAGCCCCAGCATTTT
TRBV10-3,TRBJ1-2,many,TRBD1,CAISVGQTNYGYTF,TGTGCCATCAGTGTGGGACAGACCAACTATGGCTACACCTTC
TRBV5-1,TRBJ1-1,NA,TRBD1,CACSVGQGGSEAFF,TGCGCCTGCAGCGTCGGACAGGGGGGTTCTGAAGCTTTCTTT
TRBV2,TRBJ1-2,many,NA,CASSEDRPYNYGYTF,TGTGCCAGCAGTGAAGATCGCCCGTATAACTATGGCTACACCTTC
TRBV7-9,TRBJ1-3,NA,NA,CASSLVGRPGNTIYF,TGTGCCAGCAGCTTGGTCGGACGCCCAGGAAACACCATATATTTT
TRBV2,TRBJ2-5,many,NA,CASGRWSGETQYF,TGTGCCAGCGGGAGGTGGTCCGGTGAGACCCAGTACTTC